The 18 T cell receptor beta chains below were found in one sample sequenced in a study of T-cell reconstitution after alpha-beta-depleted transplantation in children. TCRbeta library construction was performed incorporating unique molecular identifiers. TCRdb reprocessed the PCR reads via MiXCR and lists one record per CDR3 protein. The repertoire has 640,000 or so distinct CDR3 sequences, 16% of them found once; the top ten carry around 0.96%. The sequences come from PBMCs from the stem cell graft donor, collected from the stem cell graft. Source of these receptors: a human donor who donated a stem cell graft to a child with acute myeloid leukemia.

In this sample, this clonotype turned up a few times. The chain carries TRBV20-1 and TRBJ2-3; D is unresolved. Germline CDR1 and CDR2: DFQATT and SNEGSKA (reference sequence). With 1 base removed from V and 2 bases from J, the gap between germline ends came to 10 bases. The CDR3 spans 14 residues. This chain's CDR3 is CSARGVRSTDTQYF. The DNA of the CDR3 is TGCAGTGCTAGAGGGGTCAGATCCACAGATACGCAGTATTTT.

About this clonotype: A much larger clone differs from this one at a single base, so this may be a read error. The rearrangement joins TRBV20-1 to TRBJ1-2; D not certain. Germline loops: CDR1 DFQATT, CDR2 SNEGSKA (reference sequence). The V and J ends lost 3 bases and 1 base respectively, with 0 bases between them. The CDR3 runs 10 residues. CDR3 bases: TGCAGTGCTAGTAACTATGGCTACACCTTC. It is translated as CSASNYGYTF.

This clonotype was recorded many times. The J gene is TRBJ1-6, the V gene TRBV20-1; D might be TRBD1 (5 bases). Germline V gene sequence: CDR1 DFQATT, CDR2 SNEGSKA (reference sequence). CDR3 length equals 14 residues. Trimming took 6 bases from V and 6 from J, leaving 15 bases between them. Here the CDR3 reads CSAHGRGGNSPLHF. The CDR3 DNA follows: TGCAGTGCCCACGGTAGGGGCGGTAATTCACCCCTCCACTTT.

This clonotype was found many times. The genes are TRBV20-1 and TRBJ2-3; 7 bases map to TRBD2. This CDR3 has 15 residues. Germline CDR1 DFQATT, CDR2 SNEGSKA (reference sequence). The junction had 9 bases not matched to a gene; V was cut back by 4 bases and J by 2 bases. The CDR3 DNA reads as TGCAGTGCTACCTCCGGAGCGGGGAACACAGATACGCAGTATTTT. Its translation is CSATSGAGNTDTQYF.

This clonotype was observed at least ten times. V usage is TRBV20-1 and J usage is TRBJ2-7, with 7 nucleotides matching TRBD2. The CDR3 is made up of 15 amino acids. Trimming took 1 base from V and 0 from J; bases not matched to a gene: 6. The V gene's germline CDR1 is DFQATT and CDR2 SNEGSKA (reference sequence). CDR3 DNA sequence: TGCAGTGCTAGAGGGATGGGGGGGAGCTCCTACGAGCAGTACTTC. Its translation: CSARGMGGSSYEQYF.

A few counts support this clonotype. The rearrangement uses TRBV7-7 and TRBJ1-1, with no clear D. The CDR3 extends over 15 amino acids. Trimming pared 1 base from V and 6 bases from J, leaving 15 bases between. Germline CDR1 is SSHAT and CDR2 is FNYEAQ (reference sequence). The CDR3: CASSLVKGWIAEAFF. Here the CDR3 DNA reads TGTGCCAGCAGCTTAGTTAAGGGATGGATAGCTGAAGCTTTCTTT.

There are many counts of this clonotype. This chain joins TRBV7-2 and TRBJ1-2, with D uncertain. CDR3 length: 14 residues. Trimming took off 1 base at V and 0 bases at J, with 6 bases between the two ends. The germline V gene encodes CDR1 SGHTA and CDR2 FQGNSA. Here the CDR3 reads CASSLEAANYGYTF. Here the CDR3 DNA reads TGTGCCAGCAGCTTAGAAGCAGCTAACTATGGCTACACCTTC. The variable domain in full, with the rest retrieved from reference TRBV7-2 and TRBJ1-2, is GAGVSQSPSNKVTEKGKDVELRCDPISGHTALYWYRQSLGQGLEFLIYFQGNSAPDKSGLPSDRFSAERTGGSVSTLTIQRTQQEDSAVYLCASSLEAANYGYTFGSGTRLTVV.

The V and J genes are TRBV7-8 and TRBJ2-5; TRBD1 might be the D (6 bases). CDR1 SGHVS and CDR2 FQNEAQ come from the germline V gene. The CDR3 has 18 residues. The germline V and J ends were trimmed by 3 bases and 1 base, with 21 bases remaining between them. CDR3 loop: CASSLIRDWGHFQETQYF. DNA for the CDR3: TGTGCCAGCAGCTTGATAAGGGATTGGGGACATTTCCAAGAGACCCAGTACTTC. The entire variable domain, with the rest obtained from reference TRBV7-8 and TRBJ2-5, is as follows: GAGVSQSPRYKVAKRGQDVALRCDPISGHVSLFWYQQALGQGPEFLTYFQNEAQLDKSGLPSDRFFAERPEGSVSTLKIQRTQQEDSAVYLCASSLIRDWGHFQETQYFGPGTRLLVL.

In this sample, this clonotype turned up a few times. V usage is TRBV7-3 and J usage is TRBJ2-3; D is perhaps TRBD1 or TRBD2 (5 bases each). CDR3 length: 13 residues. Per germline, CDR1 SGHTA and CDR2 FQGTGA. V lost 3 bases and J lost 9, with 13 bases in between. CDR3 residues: CASSLIVGDTQYF. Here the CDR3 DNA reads TGTGCCAGCAGCTTGATTGTCGGGGACACGCAGTATTTT.

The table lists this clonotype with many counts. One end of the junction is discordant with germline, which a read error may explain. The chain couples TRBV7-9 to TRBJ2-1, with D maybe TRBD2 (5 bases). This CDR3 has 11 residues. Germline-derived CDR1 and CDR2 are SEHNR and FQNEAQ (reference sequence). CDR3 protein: CASTPTEVPIF. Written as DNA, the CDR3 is TGTGCCAGCACCCCGACGGAGGTCCCGATCTTC. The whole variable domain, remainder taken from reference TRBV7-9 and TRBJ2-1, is DTGVSQNPRHKITKRGQNVTFRCDPISEHNRLYWYRQTLGQGPEFLTYFQNEAQLEKSRLLSDRFSAERPKGSFSTLEIQRTEQGDSAMYLCASTPTEVPIFGPGTRLTVL.

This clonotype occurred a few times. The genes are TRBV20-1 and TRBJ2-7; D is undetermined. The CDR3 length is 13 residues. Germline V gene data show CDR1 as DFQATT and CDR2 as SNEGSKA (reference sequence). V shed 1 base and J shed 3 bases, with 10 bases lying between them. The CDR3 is CSARAVFFYEQYF. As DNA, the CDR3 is TGCAGTGCTAGAGCGGTCTTCTTCTACGAGCAGTACTTC.

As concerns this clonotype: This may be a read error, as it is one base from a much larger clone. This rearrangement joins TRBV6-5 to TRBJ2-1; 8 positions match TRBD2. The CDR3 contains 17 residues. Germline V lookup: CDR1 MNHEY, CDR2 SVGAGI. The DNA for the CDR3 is TGTGCCAGCAGTTACTCGAAACTTAGCGGGGACTACAATGACCAGTTCTTC. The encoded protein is CASSYSKLSGDYNDQFF.

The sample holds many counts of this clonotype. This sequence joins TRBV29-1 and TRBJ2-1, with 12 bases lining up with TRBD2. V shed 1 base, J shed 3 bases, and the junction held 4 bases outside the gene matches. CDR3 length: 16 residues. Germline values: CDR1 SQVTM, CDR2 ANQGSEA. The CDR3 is CSVEGQLAGGYNEQFF. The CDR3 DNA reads TGCAGCGTTGAAGGTCAACTAGCGGGGGGCTACAATGAGCAGTTCTTC.

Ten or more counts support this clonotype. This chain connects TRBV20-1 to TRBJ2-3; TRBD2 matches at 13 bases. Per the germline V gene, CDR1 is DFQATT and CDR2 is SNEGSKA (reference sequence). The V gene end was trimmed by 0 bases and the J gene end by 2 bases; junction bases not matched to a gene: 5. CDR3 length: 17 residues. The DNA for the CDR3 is TGCAGTGCTAGAGATCCGACTAGCGGGGGGTTCACAGATACGCAGTATTTT. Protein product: CSARDPTSGGFTDTQYF.

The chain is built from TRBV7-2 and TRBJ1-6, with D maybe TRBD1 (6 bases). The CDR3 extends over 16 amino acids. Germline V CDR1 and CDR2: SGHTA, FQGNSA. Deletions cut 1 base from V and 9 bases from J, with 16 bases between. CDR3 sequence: CASSLGDGGTISPLHF. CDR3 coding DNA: TGTGCCAGCAGCTTAGGGGATGGGGGGACAATTTCACCCCTCCACTTT.

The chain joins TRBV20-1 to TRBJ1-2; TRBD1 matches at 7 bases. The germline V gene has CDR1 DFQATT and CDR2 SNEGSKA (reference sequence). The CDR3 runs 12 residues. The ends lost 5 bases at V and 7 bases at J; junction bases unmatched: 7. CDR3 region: CSAPGGGVGYTF. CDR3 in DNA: TGCAGTGCTCCAGGGGGGGGGGTTGGCTACACCTTC.

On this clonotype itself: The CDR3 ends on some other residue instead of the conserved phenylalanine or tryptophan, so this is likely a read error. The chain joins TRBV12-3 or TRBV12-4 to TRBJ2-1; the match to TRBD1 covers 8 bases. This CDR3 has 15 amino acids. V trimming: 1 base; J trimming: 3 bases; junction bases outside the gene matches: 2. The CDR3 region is CASSLGTGNYNEQFV. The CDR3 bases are TGTGCCAGCAGTTTAGGGACAGGGAACTACAATGAGCAGTTCGTC.

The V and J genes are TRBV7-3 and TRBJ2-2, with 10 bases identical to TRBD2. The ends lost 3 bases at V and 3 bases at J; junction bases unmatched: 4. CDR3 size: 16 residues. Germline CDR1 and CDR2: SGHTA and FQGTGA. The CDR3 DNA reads TGTGCCAGCAGCTTCACCGGGACTAGCGACACCGGGGAGCTGTTTTTT. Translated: CASSFTGTSDTGELFF.